The sequence of this TCR beta chain was determined in a study of T cells in tuberculosis. The length of the CDR3 is 12 residues. Germline assignment: CDR1 KGHSH and CDR2 LQKENI. The V gene lost 3 bases and the J gene lost 2 bases, with 4 bases spanning the gap. Some clones are missing from TCRdb's copy, which holds only in-frame ones; the method was immunoSEQ multiplex PCR. In the table there are 40,000 to 50,000 clones, 95% of which are singletons. The source of this sequence is a donor aged 10 to 29 with latent tuberculosis or without tuberculosis infection. This sequence joins TRBV18 and TRBJ2-5, with unresolved D. Sequenced sample: PBMCs. The CDR3 here is CASSPYQETQYF. CDR3 nucleotide sequence: TGTGCCAGCTCACCGTATCAAGAGACCCAGTACTTC.